Listed below are T cell receptor beta chains from one sample, sequenced in a study of blood T cells in healthy people across ages. MiXCR was run by TCRdb on the 5' RACE reads, yielding one entry per CDR3 protein. The table shows about 1.5 million distinct CDR3 sequences, with 40% to 45% occurring only once. The sequenced sample consisted of blood. These receptors all come from a woman between 18 and 30 years old in good health. Both conserved end residues are part of each CDR3. The D gene is left open where the match is weak. Part of the rows lack a size; the others show once, few, many or a class for expanded clones.

d_gene,j_gene,abundance,v_gene,CDR3aa,CDR3nt
-,TRBJ2-7,few,TRBV7-2,CASSLRTTLSYEQYF,TGTGCCAGCAGCTTACGGACAACCCTCTCCTACGAGCAGTACTTC
TRBD1,TRBJ2-7,-,TRBV20-1,CSAVDRADYEQYF,TGCAGTGCAGTTGACAGGGCGGACTACGAGCAGTACTTC
-,TRBJ2-7,few,TRBV12-3/TRBV12-4,CASSRPDNEQYF,TGTGCCAGCAGCAGACCCGACAATGAGCAGTACTTC
-,TRBJ2-5,-,TRBV7-2,CASSFTWEEQYF,TGTGCCAGCAGCTTCACTTGGGAGGAGCAGTACTTC
TRBD2,TRBJ2-5,few,TRBV29-1,CSVVGGLQETQYF,TGCAGCGTTGTTGGGGGACTACAAGAGACCCAGTACTTC
TRBD2,TRBJ2-5,-,TRBV6-5,CASSSGRGWETQYF,TGTGCCAGCAGTAGCGGGAGGGGTTGGGAGACCCAGTACTTC
-,TRBJ2-1,few,TRBV20-1,CSARDRRLYNEQFF,TGCAGTGCTAGAGACCGGCGACTTTACAATGAGCAGTTCTTC
TRBD1,TRBJ2-1,-,TRBV6-2/TRBV6-3,CASLQDLTGGAGYNEQFF,TGTGCCAGCTTACAGGACCTCACAGGGGGCGCAGGGTACAATGAGCAGTTCTTC
-,TRBJ2-5,-,TRBV30,CAWSVGGAGETQYF,TGTGCCTGGAGTGTAGGGGGGGCAGGAGAGACCCAGTACTTC
-,TRBJ1-4,-,TRBV7-6,CASSLSGLAATNEKLFF,TGTGCCAGCAGCTTAAGTGGTCTGGCAGCAACTAATGAAAAACTGTTTTTT
TRBD2,TRBJ2-7,-,TRBV27,CASRPGLAESSVYEQYF,TGTGCCAGCAGGCCGGGACTAGCGGAAAGTTCGGTTTACGAGCAGTACTTC
-,TRBJ2-5,-,TRBV10-3,CAIRQGWYQETQYF,TGTGCCATCAGGCAGGGTTGGTACCAAGAGACCCAGTACTTC
-,TRBJ2-7,-,TRBV2,CASSEAGIALYEQYF,TGTGCCAGCAGTGAAGCGGGGATCGCCCTCTACGAGCAGTACTTC
-,TRBJ2-3,-,TRBV14,CASSQGTTRTDTQYF,TGTGCCAGCAGCCAAGGGACTACCAGAACAGATACGCAGTATTTT